This TCR beta chain was recorded in a study of OX40 agonist ivuxolimab in advanced cancers. Looking at the study overall: Ivuxolimab was an agonistic, fully human IgG2 monoclonal antibody directed against OX40 (CD134), a costimulatory receptor. Intravenous ivuxolimab was administered to patients every 2 weeks at six dose levels: 0.01, 0.1, 0.3, 1.5, 3 and 10 mg/kg. Among the 50 to 55 dose-escalation patients, approximately 20 had hepatocellular carcinoma, 15 melanoma, 9 renal cell carcinoma and 9 head and neck cancer. A male proportion of around 81% and a mean age of around 60 years, ranging from 23 to 79, were recorded for the dose-escalation cohort. Prior anti-PD-1, anti-PD-L1 or anti-CTLA-4 therapy was permitted, and about two fifths of dose-escalation patients had received checkpoint inhibitors. Partial responses occurred in three dose-escalation patients: two with cutaneous melanoma and one with hepatocellular carcinoma. Peripheral TCRbeta sequencing aimed to test whether ivuxolimab altered TCR sequence diversity and caused clonal T-cell expansion. The paper covers the monotherapy dose-escalation part of the phase I ivuxolimab trial, which included N = 52 patients. Broad study findings and their caveats: Low levels of normalized T-cell clonal expansion were also seen in some nonresponding patients. Clonal expansion of both CD4+ and CD8+ blood T cells was observed from baseline to week 6 at doses 0.1 to 3.0 mg/kg. In the 0.1-3.0 mg/kg groups, partial responders were among the patients with the lowest normalized peripheral clonal expansion, particularly in CD8+ T cells. After ivuxolimab, CD8+ T cells had more expanded clones than CD4+ T cells on average. The antigen specificity of the peripheral T cells that underwent clonal expansion was not determined.

This clone was seen only once. Its antigen is currently not known. No base qualities exist here, and no much larger clone lies one base off it. From a lookup of the germline V gene, CDR1 and CDR2 are SGHDN and FVKESK. V ends up 4 bases short and J 5 bases short, with an unmatched junction base count of 10. Including cysteine and phenylalanine, the CDR3 has 16 amino acids. The only DNA kept is the CDR3, 48 bases in frame from the first base. To sequence the TCRbeta CDR3 region, genomic DNA was isolated from the sorted cells. The immunoSEQ Assay was used for sequencing of TCRbeta CDR3 regions. Sourced from immuneACCESS, this table was stored by TCRdb with only in-frame sequences that have V and J called. A share of the clones is absent; for the studies checked, an unresolved V gene accounts for under half, and the remainder has no known explanation. In this sample the table shows some 11,000 clones, around 74% of which occur a single time. The top ten clones comprise roughly 37% of the sample.

Patients with a history of autoimmune disease or receiving systemic immunosuppression were excluded from the trial. In every dose cohort, peripheral blood was drawn for TCR sequencing at baseline, cycle 4 day 1, and cycle 7 day 1. The samples were taken from a phase I, first-in-human, multicenter, open-label dose-escalation trial of ivuxolimab. The trial enrolled adults with locally advanced or metastatic head and neck squamous cell, hepatocellular, melanoma or renal cell carcinoma. Before TCR sequencing, CD4+ and CD8+ T cells were separately sorted from peripheral blood. The specimen comprised CD4+ or CD8+ T cells sorted from blood, sampled in a trial of the OX40 agonist ivuxolimab. The chain links TRBV14 with TRBJ2-7; 11 of the junction bases match TRBD1. The source of this sequence is an adult with an advanced solid tumor such as melanoma, head and neck, liver or kidney cancer. Read as DNA, the sequence is TGTGCCAGCAGCCCCTATGGACAGGGGGCGGCTGACGAGCAGTACTTC. This yields the protein CASSPYGQGAADEQYF.